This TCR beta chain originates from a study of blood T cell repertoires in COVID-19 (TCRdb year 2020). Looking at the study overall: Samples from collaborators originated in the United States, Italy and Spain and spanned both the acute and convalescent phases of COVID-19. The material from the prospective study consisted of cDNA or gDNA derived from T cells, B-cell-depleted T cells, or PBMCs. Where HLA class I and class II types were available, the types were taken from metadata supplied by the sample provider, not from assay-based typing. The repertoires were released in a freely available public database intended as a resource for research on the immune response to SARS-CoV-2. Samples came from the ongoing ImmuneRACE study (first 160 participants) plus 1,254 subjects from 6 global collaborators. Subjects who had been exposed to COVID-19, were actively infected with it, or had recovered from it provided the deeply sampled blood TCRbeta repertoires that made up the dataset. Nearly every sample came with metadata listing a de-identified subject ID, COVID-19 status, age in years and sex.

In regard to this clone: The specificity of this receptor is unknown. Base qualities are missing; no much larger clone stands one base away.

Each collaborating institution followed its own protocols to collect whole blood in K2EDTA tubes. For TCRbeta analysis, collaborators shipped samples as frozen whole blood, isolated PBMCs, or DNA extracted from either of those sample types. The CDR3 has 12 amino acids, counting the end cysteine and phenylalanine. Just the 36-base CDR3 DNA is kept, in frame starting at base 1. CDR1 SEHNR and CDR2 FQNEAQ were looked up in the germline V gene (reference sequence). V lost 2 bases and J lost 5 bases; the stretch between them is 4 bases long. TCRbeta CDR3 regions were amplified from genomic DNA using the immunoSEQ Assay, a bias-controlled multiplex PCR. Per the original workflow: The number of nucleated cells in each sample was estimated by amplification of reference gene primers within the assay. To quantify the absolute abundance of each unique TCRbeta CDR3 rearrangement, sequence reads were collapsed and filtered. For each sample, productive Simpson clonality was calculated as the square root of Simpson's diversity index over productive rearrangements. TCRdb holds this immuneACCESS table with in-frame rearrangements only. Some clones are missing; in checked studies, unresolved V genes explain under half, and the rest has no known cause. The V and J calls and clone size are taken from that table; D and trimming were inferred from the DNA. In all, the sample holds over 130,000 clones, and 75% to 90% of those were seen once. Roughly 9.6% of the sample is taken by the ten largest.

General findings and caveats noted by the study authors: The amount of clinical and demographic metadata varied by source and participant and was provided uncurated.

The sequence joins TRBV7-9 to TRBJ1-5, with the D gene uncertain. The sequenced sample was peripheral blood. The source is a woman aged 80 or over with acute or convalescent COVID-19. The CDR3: CASSLRDQPQHF. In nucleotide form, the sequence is TGTGCCAGCAGCTTACGGGATCAGCCCCAGCATTTT.